This T cell receptor beta chain was documented in a study of spatial heterogeneity in lung cancer. By its share, this clonotype is medium-sized. Its antigen is currently unknown. TCRdb re-derived calls from the 5' RACE reads in MiXCR, one entry per CDR3 protein. In the table there are thousands of distinct CDR3 sequences, 6% to 9% of which are singletons. Overall study findings and caveats: How many expanded intratumoral alpha and beta TCRs were present tracked the tumor mutation count, which was a count of nonsynonymous mutations.

Time point described: sample taken at primary tumor resection. CDR3 length: 14 residues. Trimming removed 1 base from V and 2 bases from J; junction bases left unmatched: 3. CDR1 and CDR2 from the germline V gene are SGHKS and YYEKEE (reference sequence). J is TRBJ2-7 and V is TRBV5-5, with 7 bases lining up with TRBD1. The sequencing here drew on lung tumor tissue, taken at surgery. This receptor was taken from a male donor with early-stage non-small cell lung cancer. The CDR3 DNA is TGTGCCAGCAGCTTGACAGGGGCTGCCTACGAGCAGTACTTC. Amino acid sequence: CASSLTGAAYEQYF.